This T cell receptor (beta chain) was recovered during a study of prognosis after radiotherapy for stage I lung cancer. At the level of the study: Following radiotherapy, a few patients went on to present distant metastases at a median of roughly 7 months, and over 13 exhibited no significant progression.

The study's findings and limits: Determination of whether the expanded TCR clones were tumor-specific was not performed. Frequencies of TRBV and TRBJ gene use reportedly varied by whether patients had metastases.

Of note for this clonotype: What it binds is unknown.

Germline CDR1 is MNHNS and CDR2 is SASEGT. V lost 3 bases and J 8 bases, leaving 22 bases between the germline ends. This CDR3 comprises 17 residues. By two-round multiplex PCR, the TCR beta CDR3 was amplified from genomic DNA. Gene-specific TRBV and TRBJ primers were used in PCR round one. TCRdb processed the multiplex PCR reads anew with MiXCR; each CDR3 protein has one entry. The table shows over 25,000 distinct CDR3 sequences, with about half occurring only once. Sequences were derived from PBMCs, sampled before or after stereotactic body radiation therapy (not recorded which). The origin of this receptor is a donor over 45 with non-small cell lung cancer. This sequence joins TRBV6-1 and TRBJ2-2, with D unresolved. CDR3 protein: CASSDLSRTADRGELFF. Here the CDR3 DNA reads TGTGCCAGCAGTGACTTATCTCGGACGGCCGACCGGGGGGAGCTGTTTTTT.